This T cell receptor beta chain was sequenced during a study of blood T cell repertoires in COVID-19. Background on the study: The samples span acute and convalescent COVID-19 from the United States, Italy and Spain. PBMCs, B-cell-depleted T cells, or T cells provided the cDNA or gDNA that made up the material.

The CDR3 loop spans 15 amino acids. The V gene end was trimmed by 4 bases and the J gene end by 0 bases; junction bases not matched to a gene: 6. The germline gives CDR1 SGDLS, CDR2 YYNGEE. Authors' methods: Amplification of reference gene primers provided the estimated nucleated cell counts. Generated by immunoSEQ multiplex PCR, the TCRdb table keeps only in-frame clones and is missing some. V, J and clone size were drawn from that table, and D and trimming were deduced from the DNA. The sample has about 220,000 clones; roughly 87% are singletons. The sequence came from a man in his forties with active or convalescent COVID-19. The source material was peripheral blood. This chain connects TRBV9 to TRBJ1-2; 7 bases map to TRBD1. In DNA form, the CDR3 reads TGTGCCAGCAGCCCAAGGGACAGTGCTAACTATGGCTACACCTTC. Translation gives CASSPRDSANYGYTF.